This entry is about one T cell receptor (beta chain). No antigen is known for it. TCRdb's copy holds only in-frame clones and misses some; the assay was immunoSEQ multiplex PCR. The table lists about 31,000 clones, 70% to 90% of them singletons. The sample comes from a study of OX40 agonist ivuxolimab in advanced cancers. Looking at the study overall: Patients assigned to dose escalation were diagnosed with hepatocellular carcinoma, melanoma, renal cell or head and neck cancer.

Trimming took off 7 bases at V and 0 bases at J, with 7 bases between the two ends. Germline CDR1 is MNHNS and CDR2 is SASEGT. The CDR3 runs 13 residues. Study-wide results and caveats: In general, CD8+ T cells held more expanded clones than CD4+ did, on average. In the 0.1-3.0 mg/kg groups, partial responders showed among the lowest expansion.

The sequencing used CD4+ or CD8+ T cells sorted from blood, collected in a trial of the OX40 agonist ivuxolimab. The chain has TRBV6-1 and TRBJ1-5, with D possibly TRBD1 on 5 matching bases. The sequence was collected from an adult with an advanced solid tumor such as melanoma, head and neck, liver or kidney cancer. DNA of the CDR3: TGTGCCAGCACGACAGTTAGCAATCAGCCCCAGCATTTT. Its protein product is CASTTVSNQPQHF.